The next 10 T cell receptor beta chains were all read from a single sample in a study of cytomegalovirus exposure and HLA in healthy donors. The PCR made use of 60 Vbeta and 13 Jbeta primers. Some clones are missing from TCRdb's copy, which holds only in-frame ones; the method was immunoSEQ multiplex PCR. The sample holds some 89,000 clones, about four fifths seen once. Sequenced: PBMCs. These receptors were obtained from a woman in her 40s in good health and CMV-seropositive.

This clone was recorded a few times. The CDR3 loop reads CASSMVASGFGRETQYF. The CDR3 DNA reads TGTGCCAGTAGTATGGTTGCGAGCGGGTTCGGGAGAGAGACCCAGTACTTC. V gene TRBV19 combines with J gene TRBJ2-5, with D perhaps TRBD2 (6 bases). The CDR3 is 17 residues long. In germline, CDR1 is LNHDA, CDR2 SQIVND (reference sequence). V shed 3 bases and J shed 4 bases, with 21 bases lying between them.

The rearrangement uses TRBV6-5 and TRBJ1-1; D might be TRBD1 (5 bases). Looked up from germline, CDR1 is MNHEY and CDR2 is SVGAGI. The V and J ends lost 0 bases and 5 bases respectively, with 13 bases between them. The CDR3 length is 15 residues. The CDR3 here is CASSYSRGAGTEAFF. The CDR3 nucleotides are TGTGCCAGCAGTTACTCGAGGGGAGCGGGGACTGAAGCTTTCTTT.

This clone was seen once. At one of its ends the junction is not consistent with the germline gene, which may arise from a read error. The sample contains more than one DNA sequence encoding this CDR3. This rearrangement joins TRBV30 to TRBJ2-7, with D maybe TRBD2 (7 bases). Germline CDR1 GTSNPN, CDR2 SVGIG (reference sequence). This CDR3 comprises 13 residues. In nucleotides, the CDR3 is TGTGCCTGGAGTGTAGAGGGGGGGAGTGAACAGTATTTC. Protein: CAWSVEGGSEQYF.

This chain's CDR3 is CASSSTGEHTEAFF. CDR3 nucleotide sequence: TGCGCCAGCAGCTCCACAGGGGAGCACACTGAAGCTTTCTTT. V usage is TRBV5-1 and J usage is TRBJ1-1, with 7 bases lining up with TRBD1. The V and J ends lost 3 bases and 3 bases, in that order; junction bases with no gene match: 5. CDR1 SGHRS and CDR2 YFSETQ come from the germline V gene. CDR3 length equals 14 residues.

This clone was observed once. This rearrangement joins TRBV19 to TRBJ2-1; 8 nucleotides agree with TRBD1. CDR1 is LNHDA, CDR2 SQIVND, per germline (reference sequence). V lost 3 bases and J lost 7; bases outside the gene matches: 8. CDR3 length equals 15 residues. This CDR3 reads CASSIGQGGGNEQFF. The CDR3 nucleotides read TGTGCCAGTAGTATTGGACAGGGCGGTGGGAATGAGCAGTTCTTC.

J is TRBJ2-1 and V is TRBV2, with D possibly being TRBD2 (5 bases). The CDR3 totals 12 residues. Trimming pared 4 bases from V and 12 bases from J, leaving 13 bases between. Germline lookup yields CDR1 SNHLY and CDR2 FYNNEI. The CDR3 DNA reads TGTGCCAGCAGTGTAAAAAGCGGTACGCAGTTCTTC. Amino acid sequence: CASSVKSGTQFF.

This clone showed up just a few times. This chain links TRBV6-1 with TRBJ1-4; D is perhaps TRBD1 (5 bases). The CDR3 has 12 amino acids. V lost 6 bases, J lost 8 bases, and 10 bases lay in between. Germline CDR1 is MNHNS and CDR2 is SASEGT. The CDR3 is CASSGEGEKLFF. The DNA of the CDR3 is TGTGCCAGCAGCGGGGAGGGGGAAAAACTGTTTTTT.

CDR3 nucleotide sequence: TGCGCCAGCAGTCACGCGGCCTACGAGCAGTACTTC. As protein: CASSHAAYEQYF. The chain links TRBV23-1 to TRBJ2-7; D is uncertain. TRBV23-1 belongs to the ORF category, with a function that is uncertain. The CDR3 has 12 residues. Trimming removed 3 bases from V and 2 bases from J, with 5 bases in between.

The chain is built from TRBV30 and TRBJ1-5, with 7 positions matching TRBD1. Germline trimming cut 6 bases from V and 3 bases from J; bases unmatched to any gene: 8. CDR1 is GTSNPN and CDR2 is SVGIG in the germline V gene (reference sequence). The CDR3 is made up of 14 amino acids. DNA of the CDR3: TGTGCCTGCTTGGTTGGGACAGACAATCAGCCCCAGCATTTT. Encoded protein: CACLVGTDNQPQHF.

The genes are TRBV5-4 and TRBJ2-7; 8 positions match TRBD2. The ends lost 0 bases at V and 3 bases at J; junction bases unmatched: 5. Germline CDR1 SGHNT, CDR2 YYREEE (reference sequence). The CDR3 contains 15 residues. The CDR3 reads CASSLAAGGYYEQYF. For the CDR3, the DNA is TGTGCCAGCAGCTTGGCTGCGGGGGGTTACTACGAGCAGTACTTC.